This T cell receptor beta chain was observed in a study of OX40 agonist ivuxolimab in advanced cancers. Overall study: In three patients, partial responses were observed, one with hepatocellular carcinoma and two with cutaneous melanoma. Study-wide points: Antigens targeted by the expanded peripheral T cells were not determined.

Method: immunoSEQ multiplex PCR; TCRdb's copy keeps in-frame clones and lacks some. In the table there are tens of thousands of clones, almost 95% of which are singletons. Trimming removed 4 bases from V and 1 base from J, with 14 bases in between. CDR1 is MNHEY, CDR2 SMNVEV, per germline (reference sequence). The CDR3 runs to 16 residues. As to this clone: Antigen unknown.

Excluded were patients having autoimmune disease history or systemic immunosuppression. The material was CD4+ or CD8+ T cells sorted from blood, obtained in a trial of the OX40 agonist ivuxolimab. The rearrangement uses TRBV27 and TRBJ1-5; D remains ambiguous. This clonotype was sampled from an adult with an advanced solid tumor such as melanoma, head and neck, liver or kidney cancer. The CDR3 sequence is CASSSHDPGSNQPQHF. For the CDR3, the DNA is TGTGCCAGCAGTTCCCACGACCCGGGGAGCAATCAGCCCCAGCATTTT.